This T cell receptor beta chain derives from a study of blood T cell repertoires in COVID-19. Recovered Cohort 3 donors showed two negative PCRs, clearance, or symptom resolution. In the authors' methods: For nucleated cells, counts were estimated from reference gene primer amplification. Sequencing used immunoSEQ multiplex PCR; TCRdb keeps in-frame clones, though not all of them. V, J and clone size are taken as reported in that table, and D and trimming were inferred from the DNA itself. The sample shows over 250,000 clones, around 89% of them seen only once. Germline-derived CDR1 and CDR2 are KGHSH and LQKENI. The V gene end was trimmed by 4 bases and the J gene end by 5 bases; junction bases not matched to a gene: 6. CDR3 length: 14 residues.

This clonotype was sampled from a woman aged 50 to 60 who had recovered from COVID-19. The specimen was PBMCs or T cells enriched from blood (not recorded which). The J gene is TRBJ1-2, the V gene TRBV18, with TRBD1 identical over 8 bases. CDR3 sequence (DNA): TGTGCCAGCTCACAGGACAGGGAAGTTTATGGCTACACCTTC. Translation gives CASSQDREVYGYTF.